These 21 T cell receptor beta chains share one sample of origin, sequenced in a study of T cell repertoires in cytomegalovirus infection. Via MiXCR, TCRdb re-called the reads, giving one row per CDR3 protein. The sample includes about 530,000 distinct CDR3 sequences, about 26% of them seen just once. Source material: PBMCs. The receptor set was obtained from a human donor in good health (CMV status not recorded). Some clones in this sample may be carry-over from other donors' samples.

This sequence joins TRBV6-6 and TRBJ1-1; perhaps TRBD1 as D (6 bases). V gave up 6 bases and J gave up 1 base, with 15 bases separating them. Germline-derived CDR1 and CDR2 are MNHNY and SVGAGI (reference sequence). The CDR3 totals 15 residues. The CDR3 coding sequence is TGTGCCAGCAGCAGGGGACGGGACGGGAACACTGAAGCTTTCTTT. Translating it yields CASSRGRDGNTEAFF.

The rearrangement uses TRBV10-1 and TRBJ2-1, with no clear D. CDR3 length equals 13 residues. Looked up from germline, CDR1 is WNHNN and CDR2 is SYGVQD (reference sequence). V was cut by 3 bases and J by 9 bases, with 12 bases left in between. The DNA of the CDR3 is TGCGCCAGCAGTGATCTGTCGTCTGGTGAGCAGTTCTTC. This gives the protein CASSDLSSGEQFF.

The V call is TRBV5-6, the J call TRBJ2-1, with D unresolved. CDR3 length equals 13 residues. Germline V gene lookup returns CDR1 SGHDT and CDR2 YYEEEE. V was shortened by 2 bases and J by 5 bases, with 8 bases between the two germline ends. Written as DNA, the CDR3 is TGTGCCAGCAGCTTTTTAAACGACAATGAGCAGTTCTTC. It yields the protein CASSFLNDNEQFF.

The chain uses TRBV19 and TRBJ2-1; perhaps TRBD1 as D (5 bases). V was clipped by 8 bases and J by 8 bases, with 16 bases between them. Germline CDR1 reads LNHDA; CDR2 reads SQIVND (reference sequence). The CDR3 totals 13 residues. The CDR3 nucleotides read TGTGCCAGTGGAAAGCAGGGAATCGATGAGCAGTTCTTC. It specifies CASGKQGIDEQFF.

CDR3: CSVEDPGGPDTQYF. In nucleotides, the CDR3 is TGCAGCGTTGAAGATCCTGGTGGTCCAGATACGCAGTATTTT. The V call is TRBV29-1, the J call TRBJ2-3; D remains ambiguous. Trimming cost V 0 bases and J 4 bases, with 11 bases left between them. This CDR3 spans 14 amino acids. CDR1 and CDR2 (germline): SQVTM, ANQGSEA.

The CDR3 protein is CASSLGQGYGAFF. The CDR3 DNA follows: TGTGCCAGCAGCCTTGGACAGGGATATGGAGCTTTCTTT. J is TRBJ1-1 and V is TRBV7-3; 8 bases map to TRBD1. This CDR3 comprises 13 residues. The V and J ends lost 5 bases and 10 bases, in that order; junction bases with no gene match: 9. Per the germline V gene, CDR1 is SGHTA and CDR2 is FQGTGA.

This clonotype was detected only a few times. The CDR3, as DNA: TGTGCCACCAGCAGAGAACGGGTGGCGGGCAATCAGCCCCAGCATTTT. Translated, it gives CATSRERVAGNQPQHF. The rearrangement links TRBV15 to TRBJ1-5; D call uncertain. CDR1 LNHNV and CDR2 YYDKDF come from the germline V gene (reference sequence). Trimming pared 0 bases from V and 2 bases from J, leaving 11 bases between. CDR3 size: 16 residues.

This chain uses TRBV15 with TRBJ2-7, with D maybe TRBD2 (5 bases). CDR1 LNHNV and CDR2 YYDKDF come from the germline V gene (reference sequence). The CDR3 has 16 residues. Deletions cut 1 base from V and 0 bases from J, with 13 bases between. The CDR3 loop is CATSRVGGSLSYEQYF. In DNA form, the CDR3 reads TGTGCCACCAGCAGAGTCGGTGGGAGTCTCTCCTACGAGCAGTACTTC.

This clonotype was seen a few times. The V gene is TRBV28, the J gene TRBJ1-2; 11 bases are a match to TRBD1. CDR3 length: 17 amino acids. Germline V gene lookup returns CDR1 MDHEN and CDR2 SYDVKM. The V and J ends lost 5 bases and 2 bases, in that order; junction bases with no gene match: 10. Here the CDR3 DNA reads TGTGCCAGCAGTCCGAGGACAGGGGGCTGGGTGAACTATGGCTACACCTTC. It is translated as CASSPRTGGWVNYGYTF.

At least ten counts were recorded for this clonotype. V gene TRBV4-1 combines with J gene TRBJ2-7; 7 bases line up with TRBD2. The germline V gene has CDR1 MGHRA and CDR2 YSYEKL. The CDR3 is made up of 12 amino acids. The junction had 5 bases not matched to a gene; V was cut back by 6 bases and J by 6 bases. The CDR3 protein is CASRLLASEQYV. In nucleotides, the CDR3 is TGCGCCAGCAGGTTACTAGCGAGCGAGCAGTACGTC.

This clonotype has just a few counts. The CDR3 bases are TGTGCCAGCAGTCTGACAGGATCAAGCTCCTACGAGCAGTACTTC. Its protein product is CASSLTGSSSYEQYF. V gene TRBV28 combines with J gene TRBJ2-7; D is possibly TRBD1 (6 bases). The germline CDR1 and CDR2 sequences are MDHEN and SYDVKM. V lost 5 bases and J 0 bases, leaving 14 bases between the germline ends. The CDR3 contains 15 residues.

A few counts support this clonotype. This chain uses TRBV6-1 with TRBJ1-2, with 11 bases aligning to TRBD1. Germline CDR1 MNHNS, CDR2 SASEGT. V gave up 7 bases and J gave up 4 bases; unmatched junction bases: 8. The length of the CDR3 is 15 residues. The CDR3 region is CASKPGQGEPYGYTF. CDR3 coding DNA: TGTGCCAGCAAACCGGGACAGGGGGAACCCTATGGCTACACCTTC.

This chain's CDR3 is CASSYRPGAYGYTF. CDR3 DNA sequence: TGTGCCAGCAGTTACCGGCCAGGGGCGTATGGCTACACCTTC. This chain links TRBV6-5 with TRBJ1-2; TRBD1 might be the D (6 bases). The CDR3 runs 14 residues. V shed 2 bases and J shed 5 bases, with 12 bases lying between them. Germline values: CDR1 MNHEY, CDR2 SVGAGI.

This clonotype was seen a single time. Because the CDR3 is missing its conserved closing phenylalanine or tryptophan, this is likely a read error. It is unclear where the CDR3 begins or ends on the DNA, so no DNA is shown, and the CDR3 is as TCRdb lists it. The V gene is TRBV7-6, the J gene TRBJ1-1; the D call TRBD1 from the table was never checked on the DNA. The CDR3 has 13 residues if both end residues are counted. The germline V gene has CDR1 SGHVS and CDR2 FNYEAQ. This chain's CDR3 is CASILGAYTEGFL.

The chain employs TRBV28 and TRBJ1-1; tentatively, D is TRBD1 (6 bases). V lost 4 bases, J lost 5 bases, and 11 bases lay in between. The CDR3 covers 13 residues. From germline, CDR1 is MDHEN and CDR2 SYDVKM. In DNA, the CDR3 is TGTGCCAGCAGTTCTGAAGGGGGGACTGAAGCTTTCTTT. Residues: CASSSEGGTEAFF.

There are many counts of this clonotype. This rearrangement joins TRBV7-9 to TRBJ1-1, with a possible D match to TRBD1 (6 bases). The V and J ends lost 5 bases and 6 bases respectively, with 22 bases between them. CDR1 and CDR2 (germline): SEHNR, FQNEAQ (reference sequence). CDR3 length equals 16 residues. CDR3 sequence: CASSPWGRGYSPEAFF. DNA of the CDR3: TGTGCCAGCAGCCCATGGGGCAGGGGATATAGCCCTGAAGCTTTCTTT.

Ten or more counts support this clonotype. This sequence joins TRBV20-1 and TRBJ1-2, with 7 nucleotides matching TRBD1. Trimming took 7 bases from V and 4 from J; bases not matched to a gene: 18. Germline V gene data show CDR1 as DFQATT and CDR2 as SNEGSKA (reference sequence). This CDR3 spans 16 amino acids. The CDR3 sequence: CSVPSPSGQKGYGYTF. CDR3 nucleotide sequence: TGCAGTGTTCCCTCCCCCTCGGGACAGAAAGGCTATGGCTACACCTTC.

In its sample, this clonotype was seen many times. This sequence joins TRBV7-8 and TRBJ2-3, with D possibly TRBD2 on 6 matching bases. CDR3 length equals 13 residues. Germline CDR1 SGHVS, CDR2 FQNEAQ. The ends were cut back, 3 bases at V and 4 bases at J, with 8 bases in the middle. DNA for the CDR3: TGTGCCAGCAGCTTTTGGGGGGCAGATACGCAGTATTTT. Its translation is CASSFWGADTQYF. The whole variable domain, remainder taken from reference TRBV7-8 and TRBJ2-3, is GAGVSQSPRYKVAKRGQDVALRCDPISGHVSLFWYQQALGQGPEFLTYFQNEAQLDKSGLPSDRFFAERPEGSVSTLKIQRTQQEDSAVYLCASSFWGADTQYFGPGTRLTVL.

V gene TRBV5-8 combines with J gene TRBJ2-7; a weak D match, TRBD1 (6 bases). This CDR3 spans 13 amino acids. Germline V gene data show CDR1 as SGHTS and CDR2 as YDEGEE. The V gene lost 6 bases and the J gene lost 4 bases, with 14 bases spanning the gap. This CDR3 is CASTRADRYEQYV. CDR3 coding DNA: TGTGCCAGCACTAGGGCTGACAGGTACGAGCAGTACGTC.

V is TRBV7-9 and J is TRBJ2-2; 10 nucleotides agree with TRBD1. Germline V gives CDR1 SEHNR, CDR2 FQNEAQ (reference sequence). The V and J ends lost 5 bases and 10 bases, in that order; junction bases with no gene match: 13. The CDR3 totals 16 residues. This CDR3 reads CASSHGQGQGKVELFF. The CDR3 nucleotides read TGTGCCAGCAGCCATGGCCAGGGACAGGGGAAGGTGGAGCTGTTTTTT.

This clonotype has just a few counts. DNA of the CDR3: TGTGCCTGGGGGGGCTTGGGGGACAGGGAGGCGCAGTTCTTC. Its translation: CAWGGLGDREAQFF. The gene calls are TRBV30 and TRBJ2-1, with 9 nucleotides matching TRBD1. Germline CDR1 reads GTSNPN; CDR2 reads SVGIG (reference sequence). CDR3 length: 14 amino acids. The J segment lost 12 bases and the V segment lost 5 bases, leaving 14 bases of the junction unmatched.